A single sample is the source of the 20 T cell receptor beta chains below, sequenced in a study of resident and recirculating memory T cells in vitiligo. Method: immunoSEQ multiplex PCR; TCRdb's copy keeps in-frame clones and lacks some. The data contain tens of thousands of clones, about 90% of them seen just once; the ten biggest clones take up approximately 5.4%. What was sequenced was blood. Receptors were obtained from a male donor with vitiligo.

The chain couples TRBV19 to TRBJ2-3; the match to TRBD2 covers 9 bases. The CDR3 contains 13 residues. The germline V gene has CDR1 LNHDA and CDR2 SQIVND (reference sequence). V lost 6 bases, J lost 4 bases, and 2 bases stayed unmatched. This chain's CDR3 is CASRVAGADTQYF. CDR3 coding DNA: TGTGCCAGTAGGGTAGCGGGAGCAGATACGCAGTATTTT.

The rearrangement uses TRBV4-3 and TRBJ2-7; the match to TRBD1 covers 10 bases. CDR1 and CDR2 (germline): LGHNA, YSLEER. V lost 0 bases, J lost 3 bases, and 2 bases stayed unmatched. The CDR3 runs to 15 residues. The CDR3 loop is CASSQDGTGVYEQYF. The DNA for the CDR3 is TGCGCCAGCAGCCAAGACGGGACAGGGGTCTACGAGCAGTACTTC.

This clone has a single count. This rearrangement joins TRBV2 to TRBJ2-1; maybe TRBD1 (6 bases). The CDR3 length is 14 residues. The germline V gene has CDR1 SNHLY and CDR2 FYNNEI. Trimming pared 3 bases from V and 6 bases from J, leaving 12 bases between. The CDR3 DNA reads TGTGCCAGCAGTGATGCAGGGGTGATCAATGAGCAGTTCTTC. This translates into CASSDAGVINEQFF.

The chain is built from TRBV19 and TRBJ1-1; possible D gene TRBD1, 5 bases. The germline V and J ends were trimmed by 6 bases and 5 bases, with 13 bases remaining between them. The CDR3 is made up of 13 amino acids. CDR1 and CDR2 from the germline V gene are LNHDA and SQIVND (reference sequence). Written as DNA, the CDR3 is TGTGCCAGTAGCGCGACAGCGCGGACTGAAGCTTTCTTT. It translates to CASSATARTEAFF.

The V and J genes are TRBV29-1 and TRBJ2-7, with a tentative D call TRBD2 (6 bases). The V end was cut by 4 bases, the J end by 1 base, with 11 bases between. The CDR3 extends over 13 amino acids. The V gene's germline CDR1 is SQVTM and CDR2 ANQGSEA. The DNA of the CDR3 is TGCAGCGTTGCAAGCGGGCTGTCCTACGAGCAGTACTTC. Translated: CSVASGLSYEQYF.

DNA of the CDR3: TGTGCCAGCAGCTATACAGGGCTCTCTGGGGCCAACGTCCTGACTTTC. It yields the protein CASSYTGLSGANVLTF. The chain combines TRBV5-8 with TRBJ2-6; D perhaps matches TRBD1 (6 bases). CDR1 SGHTS and CDR2 YDEGEE come from the germline V gene. This CDR3 has 16 amino acids. The germline V and J ends were trimmed by 3 bases and 0 bases, with 10 bases remaining between them.

The genes are TRBV10-3 and TRBJ2-7, with 7 bases identical to TRBD2. The CDR3 runs 12 residues. Germline CDR1 is ENHRY and CDR2 is SYGVKD. J was trimmed by 7 bases and V by 7 bases; bases with no gene match: 7. CDR3 in amino acids: CAIKPVGGEQYF. In DNA, the CDR3 is TGTGCCATCAAGCCCGTGGGGGGGGAGCAGTACTTC.

The chain employs TRBV9 and TRBJ1-1; D perhaps matches TRBD1 (5 bases). This CDR3 is built from 14 residues. Germline values: CDR1 SGDLS, CDR2 YYNGEE. V was clipped by 2 bases and J by 1 base, with 9 bases between them. The CDR3 loop reads CASSVGTWNTEAFF. CDR3 nucleotides: TGTGCCAGCAGCGTTGGGACTTGGAACACTGAAGCTTTCTTT.

V gene TRBV7-9 combines with J gene TRBJ2-2; D might be TRBD2 (6 bases). The CDR3 has 17 residues. Trimming removed 1 base from V and 1 base from J, with 13 bases in between. The germline CDR1 and CDR2 sequences are SEHNR and FQNEAQ (reference sequence). CDR3 region: CASSLEAGRQNTGELFF. Written as DNA, the CDR3 is TGTGCCAGCAGCTTAGAGGCGGGACGCCAGAACACCGGGGAGCTGTTTTTT.

The chain links TRBV28 to TRBJ1-2; D unclear. Trimming shortened V by 2 bases and J by 0 bases, and 7 bases separated the two germline ends. CDR3 length equals 14 residues. Looked up from germline, CDR1 is MDHEN and CDR2 is SYDVKM. As DNA, the CDR3 is TGTGCCAGCAGTTTAATAGCAGCTAACTATGGCTACACCTTC. It encodes CASSLIAANYGYTF.

The gene calls are TRBV5-1 and TRBJ2-3, with D tentatively TRBD1 (5 bases). Per the germline V gene, CDR1 is SGHRS and CDR2 is YFSETQ. V dropped 7 bases and J dropped 3 bases, with 12 bases sitting between them. This CDR3 has 13 amino acids. For the CDR3, the DNA is TGCGCCAGCGGACGTGGGGCTACAGATACGCAGTATTTT. Translating it yields CASGRGATDTQYF.

J is TRBJ1-1 and V is TRBV6-1, with D tentatively TRBD1 (5 bases). This CDR3 has 11 amino acids. The V gene's germline CDR1 is MNHNS and CDR2 SASEGT. With 6 bases removed from V and 5 bases from J, the gap between germline ends came to 7 bases. The CDR3 region has the DNA TGTGCCAGCAGGGGGGGGACTGAAGCTTTCTTT. It is translated as CASRGGTEAFF.

V and J are TRBV9 and TRBJ2-6; tentatively, D is TRBD2 (6 bases). This CDR3 comprises 18 residues. CDR1 is SGDLS and CDR2 is YYNGEE in the germline V gene. V lost 0 bases to trimming and J lost 0 bases, with 13 bases between them. CDR3 bases: TGTGCCAGCAGCGTAGACGGGTGGAGGGGCTCTGGGGCCAACGTCCTGACTTTC. Translated, it gives CASSVDGWRGSGANVLTF.

This clone has a single count. The V and J genes are TRBV28 and TRBJ2-7; D is undetermined. In germline, CDR1 is MDHEN, CDR2 SYDVKM. Trimming took 6 bases from V and 0 from J, leaving 12 bases between them. This CDR3 contains 14 residues. The CDR3 is CASSPPPSSYEQYF. CDR3 sequence (DNA): TGTGCCAGCAGCCCCCCCCCGAGCTCCTACGAGCAGTACTTC.

The table lists this clone with a count of one. The chain links TRBV4-3 to TRBJ2-7, with 10 bases lining up with TRBD2. Unmatched junction bases numbered 6, after V lost 3 bases and J lost 1 base. Germline assignment: CDR1 LGHNA and CDR2 YSLEER. This CDR3 region has 16 residues. CDR3 bases: TGCGCCAGCAGCCAGGCTAGCGGGAGAAGGTCCTACGAGCAGTACTTC. Protein product: CASSQASGRRSYEQYF.

The chain employs TRBV7-8 and TRBJ2-7; 9 bases align to TRBD1. The V gene end was trimmed by 6 bases and the J gene end by 9 bases; junction bases not matched to a gene: 12. The CDR3 is made up of 14 amino acids. Germline values: CDR1 SGHVS, CDR2 FQNEAQ. The CDR3 spells CASRQGQGKDLQYF. As DNA, the CDR3 is TGTGCCAGCAGACAGGGACAGGGAAAAGATTTGCAGTACTTC. Variable domain in full (rest from reference TRBV7-8 and TRBJ2-7): GAGVSQSPRYKVAKRGQDVALRCDPISGHVSLFWYQQALGQGPEFLTYFQNEAQLDKSGLPSDRFFAERPEGSVSTLKIQRTQQEDSAVYLCASRQGQGKDLQYFGPGTRLTVT.

This clone was observed many times. This chain connects TRBV11-2 to TRBJ1-4; unclear D gene. Per germline, CDR1 SGHAT and CDR2 FQNNGV. The CDR3 runs to 14 residues. V was pared by 4 bases and J by 6 bases, with 12 bases between. As DNA, the CDR3 is TGTGCCAGCAGCTCAAGACGGGTACATGAAAAACTGTTTTTT. It is translated as CASSSRRVHEKLFF.

This chain links TRBV4-2 with TRBJ1-2; TRBD1 aligns across 11 bases. Germline CDR1 reads LGHNA; CDR2 reads YNFKEQ. The CDR3 is 15 amino acids. V lost 3 bases, J lost 8 bases, and 8 bases stayed unmatched. Written as DNA, the CDR3 is TGTGCCAGCAGCCAGGACAGGGGGCCCGCGAGAGGCTACACCTTC. Translation: CASSQDRGPARGYTF.

V usage is TRBV27 and J usage is TRBJ2-1; perhaps TRBD1 as D (6 bases). CDR3 length: 19 amino acids. The V gene lost 5 bases and the J gene lost 3 bases, with 26 bases spanning the gap. Germline V gene lookup returns CDR1 MNHEY and CDR2 SMNVEV (reference sequence). CDR3 sequence reads: CASSTRSKGGNYVYNEQFF. In nucleotides, the CDR3 is TGTGCCAGCAGTACAAGGTCAAAAGGGGGAAACTACGTCTACAATGAGCAGTTCTTC.

The chain couples TRBV5-1 to TRBJ2-5, with TRBD2 matching over 7 bases. Germline-derived CDR1 and CDR2 are SGHRS and YFSETQ. This CDR3 spans 15 amino acids. V lost 2 bases and J lost 4; bases outside the gene matches: 8. The CDR3 nucleotides are TGCGCCAGCAGCTTAACGGGGGGATCAGGAGAGACCCAGTACTTC. It translates to CASSLTGGSGETQYF.